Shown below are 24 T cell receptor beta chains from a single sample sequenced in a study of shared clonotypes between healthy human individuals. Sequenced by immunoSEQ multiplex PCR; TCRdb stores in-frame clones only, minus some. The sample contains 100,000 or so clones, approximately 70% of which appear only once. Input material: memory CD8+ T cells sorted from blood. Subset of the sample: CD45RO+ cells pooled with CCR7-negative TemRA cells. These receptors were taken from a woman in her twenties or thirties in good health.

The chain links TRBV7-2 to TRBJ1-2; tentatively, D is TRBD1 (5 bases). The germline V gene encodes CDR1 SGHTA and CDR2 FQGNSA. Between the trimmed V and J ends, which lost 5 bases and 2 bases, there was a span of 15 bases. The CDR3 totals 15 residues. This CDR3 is CASSQGEGPNYGYTF. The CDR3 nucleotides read TGTGCCAGCAGCCAAGGGGAGGGCCCCAACTATGGCTACACCTTC.

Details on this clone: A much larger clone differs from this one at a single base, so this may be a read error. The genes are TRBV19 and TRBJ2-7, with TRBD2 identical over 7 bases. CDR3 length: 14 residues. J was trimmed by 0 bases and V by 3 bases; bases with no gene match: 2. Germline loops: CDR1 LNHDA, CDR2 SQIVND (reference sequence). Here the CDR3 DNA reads TGTGCCAGTAGTATGAGCGGGGCCTCCTACGAGCAGTACTTC. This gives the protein CASSMSGASYEQYF. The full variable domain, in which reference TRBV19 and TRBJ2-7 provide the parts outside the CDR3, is DGGITQSPKYLFRKEGQNVTLSCEQNLNHDAMYWYRQDPGQGLRLIYYSQIVNDFQKGDIAEGYSVSREKKESFPLTVTSAQKNPTAFYLCASSMSGASYEQYFGPGTRLTVT.

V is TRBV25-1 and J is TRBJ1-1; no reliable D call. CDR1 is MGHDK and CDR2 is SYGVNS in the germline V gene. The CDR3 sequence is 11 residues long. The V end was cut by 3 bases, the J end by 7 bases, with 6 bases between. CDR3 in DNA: TGTGCCAGCAGTGACCGATTTGAAGCTTTCTTT. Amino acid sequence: CASSDRFEAFF.

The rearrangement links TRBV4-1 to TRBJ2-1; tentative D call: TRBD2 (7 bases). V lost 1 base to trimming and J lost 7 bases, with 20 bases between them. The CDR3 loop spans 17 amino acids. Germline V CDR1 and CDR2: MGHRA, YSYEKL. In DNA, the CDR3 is TGCGCCAGCAGCCAAGCCGAAGGGGGAGGGCCGATGAATGAGCAGTTCTTC. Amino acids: CASSQAEGGGPMNEQFF.

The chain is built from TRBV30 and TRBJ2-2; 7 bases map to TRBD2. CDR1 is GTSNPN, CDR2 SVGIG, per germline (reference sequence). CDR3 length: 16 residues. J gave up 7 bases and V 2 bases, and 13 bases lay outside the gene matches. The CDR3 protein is CAWSPPWREKIGELFF. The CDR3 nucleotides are TGTGCCTGGAGTCCCCCATGGCGGGAGAAAATCGGGGAGCTGTTTTTT. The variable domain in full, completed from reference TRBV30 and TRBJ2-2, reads SQTIHQWPATLVQPVGSPLSLECTVEGTSNPNLYWYRQAAGRGLQLLFYSVGIGQISSEVPQNLSASRPQDRQFILSSKKLLLSDSGFYLCAWSPPWREKIGELFFGEGSRLTVL.

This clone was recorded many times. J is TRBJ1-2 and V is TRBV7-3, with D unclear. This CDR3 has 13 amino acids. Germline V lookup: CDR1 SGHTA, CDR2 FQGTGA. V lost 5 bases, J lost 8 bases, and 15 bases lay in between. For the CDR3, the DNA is TGTGCCAGCAGCCGAGCCGGGCCTCAGGGCTACACCTTC. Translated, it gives CASSRAGPQGYTF.

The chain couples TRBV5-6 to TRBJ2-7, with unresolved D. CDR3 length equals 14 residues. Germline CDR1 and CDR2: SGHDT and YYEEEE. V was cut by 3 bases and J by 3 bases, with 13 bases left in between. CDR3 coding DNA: TGTGCCAGCAGCTCGAACCCTGGGCTCTACGAGCAGTACTTC. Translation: CASSSNPGLYEQYF.

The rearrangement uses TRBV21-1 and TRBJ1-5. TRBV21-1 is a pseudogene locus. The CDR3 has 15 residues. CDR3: CASSREGLADQPQHF. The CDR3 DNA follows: TGTGCCAGCAGCAGGGAAGGGCTGGCGGATCAGCCCCAGCATTTT.

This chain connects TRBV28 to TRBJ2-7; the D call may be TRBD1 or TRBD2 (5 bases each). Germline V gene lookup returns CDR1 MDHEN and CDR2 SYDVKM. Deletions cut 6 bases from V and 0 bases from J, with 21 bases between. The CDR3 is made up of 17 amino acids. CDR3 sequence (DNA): TGTGCCAGCAGGGGGACGGCCACCGGTTGGGACTCCTACGAGCAGTACTTC. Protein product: CASRGTATGWDSYEQYF. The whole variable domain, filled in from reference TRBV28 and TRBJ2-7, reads DVKVTQSSRYLVKRTGEKVFLECVQDMDHENMFWYRQDPGLGLRLIYFSYDVKMKEKGDIPEGYSVSREKKERFSLILESASTNQTSMYLCASRGTATGWDSYEQYFGPGTRLTVT.

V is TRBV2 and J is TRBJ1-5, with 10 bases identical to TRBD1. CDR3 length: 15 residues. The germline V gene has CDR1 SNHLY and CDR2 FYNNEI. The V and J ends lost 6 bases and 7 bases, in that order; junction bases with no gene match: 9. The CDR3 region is CASSPGTGEHQPQHF. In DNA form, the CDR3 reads TGTGCCAGCAGCCCCGGGACAGGGGAACACCAGCCCCAGCATTTT.

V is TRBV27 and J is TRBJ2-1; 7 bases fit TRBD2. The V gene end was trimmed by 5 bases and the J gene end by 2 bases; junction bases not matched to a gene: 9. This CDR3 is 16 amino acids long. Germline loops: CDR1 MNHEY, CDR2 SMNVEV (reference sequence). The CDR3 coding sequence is TGTGCCAGCAGTACTTCTGGGAGGGCGGCCTACAATGAGCAGTTCTTC. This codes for CASSTSGRAAYNEQFF.

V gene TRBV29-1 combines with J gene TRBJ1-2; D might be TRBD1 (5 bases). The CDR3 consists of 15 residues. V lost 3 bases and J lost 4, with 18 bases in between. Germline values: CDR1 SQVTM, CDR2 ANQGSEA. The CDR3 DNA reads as TGCAGCGTTGATATAGAGGGACGATCGACCTATGGCTACACCTTC. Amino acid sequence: CSVDIEGRSTYGYTF.

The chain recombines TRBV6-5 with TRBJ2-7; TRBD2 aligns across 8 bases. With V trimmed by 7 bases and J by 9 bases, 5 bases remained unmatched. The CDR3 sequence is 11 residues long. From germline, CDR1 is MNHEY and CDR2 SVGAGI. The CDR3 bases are TGTGCCAGCATGGGCGCGGGAGGGCAGTACTTC. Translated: CASMGAGGQYF.

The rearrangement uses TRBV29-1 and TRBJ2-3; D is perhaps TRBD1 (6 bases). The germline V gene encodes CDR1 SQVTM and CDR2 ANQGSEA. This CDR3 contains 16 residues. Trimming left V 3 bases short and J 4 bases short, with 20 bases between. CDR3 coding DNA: TGCAGCGTTGAGAGGGGGTATGACGGCAGCGCAGATACGCAGTATTTT. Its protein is CSVERGYDGSADTQYF.

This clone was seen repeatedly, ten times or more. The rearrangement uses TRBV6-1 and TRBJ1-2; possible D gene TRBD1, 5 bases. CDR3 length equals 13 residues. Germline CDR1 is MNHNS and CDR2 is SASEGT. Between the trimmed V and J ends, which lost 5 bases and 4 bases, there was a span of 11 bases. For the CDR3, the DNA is TGTGCCAGCAGTCAGGACACGATCTATGGCTACACCTTC. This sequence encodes CASSQDTIYGYTF.

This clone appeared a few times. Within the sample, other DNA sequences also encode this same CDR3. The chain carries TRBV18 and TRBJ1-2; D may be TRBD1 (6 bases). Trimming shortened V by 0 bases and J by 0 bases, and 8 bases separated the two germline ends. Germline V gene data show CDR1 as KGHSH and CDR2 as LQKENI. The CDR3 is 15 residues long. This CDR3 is CASSPPGTTNYGYTF. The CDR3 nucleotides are TGTGCCAGCTCACCACCGGGGACAACTAACTATGGCTACACCTTC. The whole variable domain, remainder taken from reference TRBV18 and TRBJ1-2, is NAGVMQNPRHLVRRRGQEARLRCSPMKGHSHVYWYRQLPEEGLKFMVYLQKENIIDESGMPKERFSAEFPKEGPSILRIQQVVRGDSAAYFCASSPPGTTNYGYTFGSGTRLTVV.

The CDR3 protein is CATSSPLAGVRDTQYF. In DNA, the CDR3 is TGTGCCACCAGCAGTCCTCTGGCGGGGGTTCGAGATACGCAGTATTTT. The genes are TRBV15 and TRBJ2-3; 7 bases align to TRBD2. Germline lookup yields CDR1 LNHNV and CDR2 YYDKDF (reference sequence). The CDR3 is made up of 16 amino acids. V gave up 3 bases and J gave up 5 bases; unmatched junction bases: 11.

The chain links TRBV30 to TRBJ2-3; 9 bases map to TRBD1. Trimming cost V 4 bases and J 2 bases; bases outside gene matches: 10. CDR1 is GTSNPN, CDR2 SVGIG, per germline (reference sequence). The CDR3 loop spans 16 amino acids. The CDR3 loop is CAWTTGGNIFTDTQYF. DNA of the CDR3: TGTGCCTGGACGACAGGGGGTAACATCTTCACAGATACGCAGTATTTT.

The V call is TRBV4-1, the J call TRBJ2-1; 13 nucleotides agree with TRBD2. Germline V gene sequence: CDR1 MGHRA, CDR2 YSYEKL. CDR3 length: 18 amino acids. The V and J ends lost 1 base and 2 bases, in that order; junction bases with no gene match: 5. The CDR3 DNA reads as TGCGCCAGCAGCCAAGGCCGGACTAGCGGGGGTACCTACAATGAGCAGTTCTTC. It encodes CASSQGRTSGGTYNEQFF.

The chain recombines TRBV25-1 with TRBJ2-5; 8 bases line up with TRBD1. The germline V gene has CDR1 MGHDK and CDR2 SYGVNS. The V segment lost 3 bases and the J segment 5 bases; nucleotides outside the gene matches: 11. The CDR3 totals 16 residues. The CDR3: CASSEDSGGDGETQYF. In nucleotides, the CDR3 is TGTGCCAGCAGTGAGGATTCAGGGGGCGATGGGGAGACCCAGTACTTC.

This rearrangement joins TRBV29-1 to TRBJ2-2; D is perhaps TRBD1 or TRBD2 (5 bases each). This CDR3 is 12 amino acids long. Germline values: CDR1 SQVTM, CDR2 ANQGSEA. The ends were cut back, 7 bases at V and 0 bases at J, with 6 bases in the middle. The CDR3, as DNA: TGCAGCGGGGACGCGAACACCGGGGAGCTGTTTTTT. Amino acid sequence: CSGDANTGELFF.

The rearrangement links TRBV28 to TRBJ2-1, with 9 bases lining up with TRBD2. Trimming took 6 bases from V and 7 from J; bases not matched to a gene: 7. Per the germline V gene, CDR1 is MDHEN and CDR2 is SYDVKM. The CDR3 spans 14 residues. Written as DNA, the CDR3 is TGTGCCAGCAGCGTAGCGGGAGTGGTAAATGAGCAGTTCTTC. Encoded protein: CASSVAGVVNEQFF.

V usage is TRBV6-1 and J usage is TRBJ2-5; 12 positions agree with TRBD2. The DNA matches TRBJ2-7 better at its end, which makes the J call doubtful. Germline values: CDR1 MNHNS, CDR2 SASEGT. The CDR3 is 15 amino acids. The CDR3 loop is CASSERLAGAYEQYF. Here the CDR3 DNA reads TGTGCCAGCAGTGAAAGACTAGCGGGAGCCTACGAGCAGTACTTC.

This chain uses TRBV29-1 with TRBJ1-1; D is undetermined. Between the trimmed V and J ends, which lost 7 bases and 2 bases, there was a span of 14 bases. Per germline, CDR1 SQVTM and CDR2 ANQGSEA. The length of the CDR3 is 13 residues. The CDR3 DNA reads TGCAGCGGCCGGGGTTACCTCAACACTGAAGCTTTCTTT. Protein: CSGRGYLNTEAFF.